The clone carrying this T cell receptor (beta chain) has just one count. The data originate from a study of OX40 agonist ivuxolimab in advanced cancers. Germline-derived CDR1 and CDR2 are SGHTA and FQGNSA. The CDR3 loop spans 18 amino acids. Trimming at V came to 0 bases and at J to 5 bases, leaving 11 bases not matched to a gene. The repertoire was sequenced with immunoSEQ multiplex PCR; TCRdb's copy has only in-frame clones and lacks some. This table holds under 100,000 clones, 92% found once. This receptor was obtained from an adult with an advanced solid tumor such as melanoma, head and neck, liver or kidney cancer. The V call is TRBV7-2, the J call TRBJ2-5; 11 bases match TRBD2. Specimen: CD4+ or CD8+ T cells sorted from blood, collected in a trial of the OX40 agonist ivuxolimab. The CDR3 region is CASSLASLAGGPMETQYF. The CDR3 DNA sequence: TGTGCCAGCAGCTTAGCCTCCCTAGCGGGGGGTCCGATGGAGACCCAGTACTTC. The whole variable domain, filled in from reference TRBV7-2 and TRBJ2-5, reads GAGVSQSPSNKVTEKGKDVELRCDPISGHTALYWYRQSLGQGLEFLIYFQGNSAPDKSGLPSDRFSAERTGGSVSTLTIQRTQQEDSAVYLCASSLASLAGGPMETQYFGPGTRLLVL.